The T cell receptor beta chain under discussion was sequenced for a study of beta chain features in type 1 diabetes. This CDR3 has 13 amino acids. CDR1 is SGHAT, CDR2 FQNNGV, per germline. Trimming took 1 base from V and 6 from J, leaving 7 bases between them. A remark on this clone: Its antigen is unknown.

Isolated RNA was reverse transcribed in full, so expressed TCRB transcripts were sequenced. Profiled with immunoSEQ multiplex PCR; TCRdb holds only in-frame clones, not every one. The sample lists some 150,000 clones; nearly 50% were seen once. Overall study findings and caveats: Significant though moderate, a shortening of TCRB CDR3s appeared in all four CD4+ subsets of Type 1 diabetes patients. Patients showed naive, central memory and Treg TCRB repertoires that appeared more similar than those of healthy donors.

The clonotype comes from a man between 18 and 35 years old in good health. V is TRBV11-2 and J is TRBJ2-1; weak D call: TRBD2 (5 bases). The material sequenced was Tregs from blood. CDR3 loop: CASSLVEGNEQFF. The CDR3 DNA reads as TGTGCCAGCAGCTTAGTAGAGGGCAATGAGCAGTTCTTC.